A selection of T cell receptor beta chains follows, all from one sample in a study of T cell changes during pregnancy in multiple sclerosis. Measured with immunoSEQ multiplex PCR; TCRdb has only the in-frame clones, and not every one. The table lists 75,000 to 80,000 clones, 85% to 95% of them singletons. The source was peripheral blood, collected after pregnancy. The receptor source for this set is a female donor in good health, enrolled as a control in a pregnancy study. Both conserved end residues are part of each CDR3. A D gene is named only where the DNA matches it firmly. Clone size is not always given. Where it is, it says once, few, many or a class for expanded clones.

v_gene	j_gene	d_gene	abundance	CDR3nt	CDR3aa
TRBV11-2	TRBJ1-6	-	once	TGTGCCAGCAGCTCCGCCATGGTACAGTATAATTCACCCCTCCACTTT	CASSSAMVQYNSPLHF
TRBV5-1	TRBJ2-3	-	-	TGCGCCAGCAGCTTGGTTCTGGGGGCCCCCAGCACAGATACGCAGTATTTT	CASSLVLGAPSTDTQYF
TRBV7-9	TRBJ2-7	TRBD2	-	TGTGCCAGCAGACCATCGACGGGCGGGAGTTACGAGCAGTACTTC	CASRPSTGGSYEQYF
TRBV14	TRBJ2-7	TRBD1	-	TGTGCCAGCAGCCAAGGGCCCGGGACAGGCCACTACGAGCAGTACTTC	CASSQGPGTGHYEQYF
TRBV11-1	TRBJ2-5	-	-	TGTGCCAGCAGCCCCACATGGACAGTCCAAGAGACCCAGTACTTC	CASSPTWTVQETQYF
TRBV28	TRBJ1-2	-	-	TGTGCCAGCAGTACCGTTGGGGGGGCCGGTTACAGCTACACCTTC	CASSTVGGAGYSYTF
TRBV27	TRBJ2-4	TRBD2	-	TGTGCCAGCAGTAGAACTAGCGGGGGGGCCTCGGGCGCAACCATTCAGTACTTC	CASSRTSGGASGATIQYF
TRBV9	TRBJ2-3	TRBD2	-	TGTGCCAGCAGCGTAGGACTAGCGCATAGCACAGATACGCAGTATTTT	CASSVGLAHSTDTQYF
TRBV19	TRBJ1-5	-	-	TGTGCCAGTACCCTATACGGGCAGGGAGGGCAGCCCCAGCATTTT	CASTLYGQGGQPQHF
TRBV6-6	TRBJ2-1	-	-	TGTGCCAGCAGTTACCCTTTCCGCCGGAATGAGCAGTTCTTC	CASSYPFRRNEQFF
TRBV7-2	TRBJ2-7	-	-	TGTGCCAGCAGCTCCACAGGGTACCGGGACGAGCAGTACTTC	CASSSTGYRDEQYF
TRBV7-9	TRBJ2-5	TRBD2	-	TGTGCCAGCAGCTTCCTAGCGGAAGAGACCCAGTACTTC	CASSFLAEETQYF
TRBV4-2	TRBJ2-1	TRBD2	-	TGTGCCAGCAGCCAAGGAGCTAGCGGGAATAATGAGCAGTTCTTC	CASSQGASGNNEQFF
TRBV6-6	TRBJ1-1	-	-	TGTGCCAGCAGCCGCGGGGCCATGAACACTGAAGCTTTCTTT	CASSRGAMNTEAFF
TRBV7-8	TRBJ2-3	-	-	TGTGCCAGCACCATCGGACAGACTAGCACAGATACGCAGTATTTT	CASTIGQTSTDTQYF
TRBV5-4	TRBJ2-3	TRBD2	-	TGTGCCAGCAGCTTGATAACTAGCGTCAGCACAGATACGCAGTATTTT	CASSLITSVSTDTQYF
TRBV7-9	TRBJ1-1	-	-	TGTGCCAGCAGCAAGCAGGGGACTGAAGCTTTCTTT	CASSKQGTEAFF
TRBV9	TRBJ1-2	-	few	TGTGCCAGCAGCGTCCCCGGGGGCTACACCTTC	CASSVPGGYTF
TRBV25-1	TRBJ1-2	-	once	TGTGCCAGCAGTGAATATATGGGAGGGGCCTACACCTTC	CASSEYMGGAYTF
TRBV11-3	TRBJ2-5	-	-	TGTGCCAGCAGCTTACGTTCGGACTCGGGGACCCAGTACTTC	CASSLRSDSGTQYF
TRBV5-6	TRBJ2-7	-	-	TGTGCCAGCAGCCCACAGGGATACGAGCAGTACTTC	CASSPQGYEQYF
TRBV4-2	TRBJ2-1	TRBD2	-	TGTGCCAGCAGCCCTCGACAGCTAGCGGGAGTAGGGGGGAACAATGAGCAGTTCTTC	CASSPRQLAGVGGNNEQFF
TRBV5-1	TRBJ1-1	TRBD1	-	TGCGCCAGCAGCTTGGGTCAGGGGGCTGAAGCTTTCTTT	CASSLGQGAEAFF
TRBV7-3	TRBJ1-1	-	-	TGTGCCAGCACCGTACGAGTCCACGGGGACACTGAAGCTTTCTTT	CASTVRVHGDTEAFF
TRBV6-5	TRBJ2-5	-	-	TGTGCCAGTGGACTGAGCAAAGAGACCCAGTACTTC	CASGLSKETQYF
TRBV12-5	TRBJ1-2	TRBD1	once	TGTGCTAGTGGACTCGGACAGGGGGCAGATGGCTACACCTTC	CASGLGQGADGYTF
TRBV30	TRBJ1-1	TRBD1	once	TGTGCCTGGAGTAAAGGGGGCGGCACTGAAGCTTTCTTT	CAWSKGGGTEAFF
TRBV12-2	TRBJ1-3	-	once	TGTGCAAGTCGCCCCCTAACAGTACCTGGAAACACCATATATTTT	CASRPLTVPGNTIYF
TRBV30	TRBJ1-5	-	-	TGTGCCTGGAGTGTACCCCCCTACGCAAGGCCCCAGCATTTT	CAWSVPPYARPQHF
TRBV6-5	TRBJ2-1	-	-	TGTGCCAGCAGTTACGGCCTAGCAAGCGGCAATGAGCAGTTCTTC	CASSYGLASGNEQFF
TRBV7-9	TRBJ1-2	-	-	TGTGCCAGCAGCCCGGGGGTTGAAAACTATGGCTACACCTTC	CASSPGVENYGYTF
TRBV5-6	TRBJ2-3	-	-	TGTGCCAGCAGCTTGATCATGGGGGGAAGTGGGGATACGCAGTATTTT	CASSLIMGGSGDTQYF
TRBV9	TRBJ1-2	-	-	TGTGCCAGCAGAGCTACAGACTATGGCTACACCTTC	CASRATDYGYTF
TRBV7-3	TRBJ2-5	-	-	TGTGCCAGCAGCTTGGGGGGGCTGCAAGAGACCCAGTACTTC	CASSLGGLQETQYF
TRBV4-3	TRBJ2-3	TRBD2	-	TGCGCCAGCAGCCAAGAATGGGGCGGGAGGGCTGAAGATACGCAGTATTTT	CASSQEWGGRAEDTQYF
TRBV9	TRBJ2-3	-	-	TGTGCCAGCAGCGTAGTTTCCAAAGATACGCAGTATTTT	CASSVVSKDTQYF
TRBV19	TRBJ1-6	-	-	TGTGCCAGTAGTATAAGCCGAAATAATTCACCCCTCCACTTT	CASSISRNNSPLHF
TRBV4-3	TRBJ2-1	-	-	TGCGCCAGCAGTACACGGGATGAGCAGTTCTTC	CASSTRDEQFF
TRBV15	TRBJ2-1	TRBD2	-	TGTGCCACCAGCAGACCAGGACTAGACGGAGAGCAGTTCTTC	CATSRPGLDGEQFF
TRBV4-2	TRBJ2-5	TRBD1	few	TGTGCCAGCAGCCAGGCGACTGGACAGGGTATTCAAGAGACCCAGTACTTC	CASSQATGQGIQETQYF
TRBV5-1	TRBJ1-6	-	-	TGCGCCAGCAGCAGGGGAAGCTCCTATAATTCACCCCTCCACTTT	CASSRGSSYNSPLHF
TRBV5-1	TRBJ2-1	TRBD2	-	TGCGCCAGCAGCCCCACCACCCTAGCGGGAGAGCAGTTCTTC	CASSPTTLAGEQFF
TRBV5-6	TRBJ2-1	-	-	TGTGCCAGCAGCTTCTCTCGTGAGCAGTTCTTC	CASSFSREQFF
TRBV28	TRBJ2-3	TRBD2	-	TGTGCCAGCAGTGGTCCTTCGGGACTATCAGGGGATACGCAGTATTTT	CASSGPSGLSGDTQYF
TRBV28	TRBJ1-4	-	-	TGTGCCAGCAGTTTAACAGCGGCAAAACTGTTTTTT	CASSLTAAKLFF
TRBV27	TRBJ2-1	-	few	TGTGCCACCGGGGATTCTGGTTACAATGAGCAGTTCTTC	CATGDSGYNEQFF